The 14 T cell receptor beta chains reported below all come from one sample, sequenced in a study of blood T cell repertoires in COVID-19. Clones were read by immunoSEQ multiplex PCR, and TCRdb kept only the in-frame ones, dropping some. This sample has about 110,000 clones, with over 65% found just once. Material: peripheral blood. The receptors were gathered from an older woman with acute or convalescent COVID-19.

The chain is built from TRBV7-2 and TRBJ2-1; 8 bases fit TRBD1. Germline V gives CDR1 SGHTA, CDR2 FQGNSA. V was pared by 3 bases and J by 8 bases, with 3 bases of the junction left unmatched. This CDR3 has 13 residues. DNA for the CDR3: TGTGCCAGCAGCTTCGACAGGGGCCATGAGCAGTTCTTC. Encoded protein: CASSFDRGHEQFF.

The DNA of the CDR3 is TGCGCCAGCAGCTTGGTGGGGGGGAATGAAAAACTGTTTTTT. Translated, it gives CASSLVGGNEKLFF. The rearrangement joins TRBV5-1 to TRBJ1-4; D may be TRBD1 (5 bases). Trimming took off 0 bases at V and 5 bases at J, with 8 bases between the two ends. Germline CDR1 and CDR2: SGHRS and YFSETQ. CDR3 length: 14 amino acids.

V gene TRBV7-8 combines with J gene TRBJ2-1, with TRBD2 matching over 8 bases. The V gene's germline CDR1 is SGHVS and CDR2 FQNEAQ. Unmatched junction bases numbered 6, after V lost 5 bases and J lost 9 bases. This CDR3 has 13 amino acids. CDR3 coding DNA: TGTGCCAGCAGCACTCTCCGGGAGGGTGAGCAGTTCTTC. This sequence encodes CASSTLREGEQFF.

This sequence joins TRBV5-1 and TRBJ1-1; D is unclear. The CDR3 is made up of 14 amino acids. From germline, CDR1 is SGHRS and CDR2 YFSETQ. V was trimmed by 1 base and J by 5 bases, leaving 12 bases between them. The CDR3 loop is CASSLNLGRTEAFF. CDR3 nucleotides: TGCGCCAGCAGCTTGAATCTAGGGAGGACTGAAGCTTTCTTT.

The chain couples TRBV6-2 or TRBV6-3 to TRBJ1-2; D remains unclear. The CDR3 contains 16 residues. CDR1 MNHEY and CDR2 SVGEGT come from the germline V gene. Trimming cost V 4 bases and J 1 base, with 16 bases left between them. The CDR3: CASSSRREAVNYGYTF. CDR3 DNA sequence: TGTGCCAGCAGTTCCCGCCGGGAGGCGGTTAACTATGGCTACACCTTC.

The chain couples TRBV28 to TRBJ1-1; 10 bases agree with TRBD1. The germline gives CDR1 MDHEN, CDR2 SYDVKM. Losses at the gene ends were 5 bases for V and 2 bases for J; bases not matched to a gene: 8. CDR3 length equals 16 residues. The CDR3 sequence: CASSVGQGVLNTEAFF. DNA of the CDR3: TGTGCCAGCAGTGTAGGACAGGGGGTCTTAAACACTGAAGCTTTCTTT.

V gene TRBV19 combines with J gene TRBJ1-4, with D perhaps matching TRBD1 (5 bases). Germline V gene lookup returns CDR1 LNHDA and CDR2 SQIVND (reference sequence). V lost 5 bases to trimming and J lost 2 bases, with 12 bases between them. CDR3 length: 15 residues. The CDR3 loop is CASSSAGPTNEKLFF. Written as DNA, the CDR3 is TGTGCCAGTAGTTCCGCAGGGCCGACTAATGAAAAACTGTTTTTT.

A single count supports this clone. This sequence joins TRBV21-1 and TRBJ2-1; the table names TRBD2, a call not compared with the DNA. TRBV21-1 is a pseudogene locus. This CDR3 has 12 amino acids. The CDR3 reads CASSKRVHEQFF. The CDR3 region has the DNA TGTGCCAGCAGCAAGAGGGTGCATGAGCAGTTCTTC.

The chain uses TRBV5-1 and TRBJ2-1; the D is unclear. Germline V gene data show CDR1 as SGHRS and CDR2 as YFSETQ. This CDR3 has 13 residues. The V end was cut by 4 bases, the J end by 10 bases, with 15 bases between. CDR3: CASSPGPAGEQFF. CDR3 nucleotides: TGCGCCAGCAGCCCCGGCCCAGCCGGGGAGCAGTTCTTC.

The V and J genes are TRBV29-1 and TRBJ1-2, with 8 bases lining up with TRBD1. J lost 8 bases, V lost 5 bases, and 13 bases had no gene match. This CDR3 contains 14 residues. The germline CDR1 and CDR2 sequences are SQVTM and ANQGSEA. For the CDR3, the DNA is TGCAGCGTTAAGGCCTTAGACAGGGGTTCGGGCTACACCTTC. Encoded protein: CSVKALDRGSGYTF. The full variable domain, its missing parts supplied by reference TRBV29-1 and TRBJ1-2, is SAVISQKPSRDICQRGTSLTIQCQVDSQVTMMFWYRQQPGQSLTLIATANQGSEATYESGFVIDKFPISRPNLTFSTLTVSNMSPEDSSIYLCSVKALDRGSGYTFGSGTRLTVV.

The chain links TRBV6-1 to TRBJ2-5, with 8 bases aligning to TRBD1. Germline assignment: CDR1 MNHNS and CDR2 SASEGT. The CDR3 contains 16 residues. V was clipped by 1 base and J by 4 bases; unmatched bases: 8. CDR3: CASSEVPAGGRETQYF. The CDR3 DNA reads TGTGCCAGCAGTGAAGTACCGGCAGGGGGCAGAGAGACCCAGTACTTC.

This clone has a single count. The chain is built from TRBV12-5 and TRBJ2-7, with D tentatively TRBD1 (6 bases). CDR3 size: 14 residues. CDR1 and CDR2 (germline): LGHNT, FRNRAP. V dropped 11 bases and J dropped 9 bases, with 26 bases sitting between them. This CDR3 reads CAGPRGHPRCGQYF. Here the CDR3 DNA reads TGTGCTGGGCCGAGGGGACACCCTAGGTGTGGGCAGTACTTC.

The V and J genes are TRBV7-2 and TRBJ2-5, with TRBD2 matching 9 bases. Germline CDR1 reads SGHTA; CDR2 reads FQGNSA. The CDR3 runs to 15 residues. The ends lost 4 bases at V and 2 bases at J; junction bases unmatched: 5. The CDR3 bases are TGTGCCAGCAGCTACAGCGGGAGGTCTCAAGAGACCCAGTACTTC. Residues: CASSYSGRSQETQYF. Full variable domain (outside the CDR3, taken from reference TRBV7-2 and TRBJ2-5): GAGVSQSPSNKVTEKGKDVELRCDPISGHTALYWYRQSLGQGLEFLIYFQGNSAPDKSGLPSDRFSAERTGGSVSTLTIQRTQQEDSAVYLCASSYSGRSQETQYFGPGTRLLVL.

The rearrangement uses TRBV3-1 (or the pseudogene TRBV3-2) and TRBJ1-1, with 7 bases that match TRBD1. With V trimmed by 1 base and J by 7 bases, 6 bases remained unmatched. Germline CDR1 reads LGHDT; CDR2 reads YNNKEL (reference sequence). CDR3 size: 14 residues. The CDR3 loop reads CASSQGYRGGEAFF. DNA of the CDR3: TGTGCCAGCAGCCAAGGGTACAGGGGTGGTGAAGCTTTCTTT.